The rows below give T cell receptor beta chains drawn from one sample of a study of T cell responses to AZD1222 COVID-19 vaccine. TCRdb's copy holds only in-frame clones and misses some; the assay was immunoSEQ multiplex PCR. This sample has more than 140,000 clones; about 90% occur once, and the top ten carry roughly 5%. Sequences were derived from peripheral blood, sampled on day 0 of AZD1222 vaccination. The receptors were sampled from an adult in good health. Both conserved end residues are part of each CDR3. The order of the fields is clone size, V gene, D gene, J gene, CDR3 protein, CDR3 DNA. D genes are given only for firm matches. Size tells how often a clone was seen (once, few, many) or the class of an expanded clone, and some rows leave it out.

>-|TRBV6-5|-|TRBJ1-2
CASRIRGQDYGYTF
TGTGCCAGCAGAATCCGGGGGCAGGACTATGGCTACACCTTC
>-|TRBV7-9|-|TRBJ1-6
CASSLVRDSPLHF
TGTGCCAGCAGCTTGGTACGGGACTCACCCCTCCACTTT
>few|TRBV4-2|-|TRBJ1-6
CASSPLDGDNSPLHF
TGTGCCAGCAGCCCTCTGGACGGGGATAATTCACCCCTCCACTTT
>-|TRBV14|-|TRBJ2-1
CASSIGRFSYNEQFF
TGTGCCAGCAGCATAGGGAGGTTCTCCTACAATGAGCAGTTCTTC
>-|TRBV11-2|-|TRBJ2-7
CASSFSEPFDKQYF
TGTGCCAGCAGCTTTAGCGAGCCATTCGACAAGCAGTACTTC
>-|TRBV6-5|-|TRBJ1-3
CASSYSMGSSGNTIYF
TGTGCCAGCAGTTACTCGATGGGGAGCTCTGGAAACACCATATATTTT
>-|TRBV5-6|TRBD1|TRBJ1-3
CASSTGEGNTIYF
TGTGCCAGCAGTACAGGGGAAGGAAACACCATATATTTT
>-|TRBV4-1|-|TRBJ2-1
CASSLSSNEQFF
TGCGCCAGCAGCCTTAGCTCCAATGAGCAGTTCTTC
>-|TRBV6-2/TRBV6-3|-|TRBJ2-3
CASSSRTDGSPRDTQYF
TGTGCCAGCAGTTCCCGCACTGACGGGTCCCCCAGGGATACGCAGTATTTT
>few|TRBV12-3/TRBV12-4|-|TRBJ1-6
CASSQRTSPLHF
TGTGCCAGCAGTCAAAGAACTTCACCCCTCCACTTT
>once|TRBV7-9|-|TRBJ2-7
CASSPGNYEQYF
TGTGCCAGCAGCCCAGGGAACTACGAGCAGTACTTC
>-|TRBV2|-|TRBJ2-1
CASSDPGTGSYNEQFF
TGTGCCAGCAGTGATCCCGGGACTGGGTCCTACAATGAGCAGTTCTTC
>-|TRBV6-6|-|TRBJ2-7
CASSYRLGQSYEQYF
TGTGCCAGCAGTTATCGCCTGGGTCAGAGCTACGAGCAGTACTTC
>-|TRBV21-1|-|TRBJ2-1
CASSKGLAGGSYNEQFF
TGTGCCAGCAGCAAAGGGCTAGCGGGAGGCTCCTACAATGAGCAGTTCTTC
>once|TRBV5-4|TRBD1|TRBJ2-1
CASSEDRASWNEQFF
TGTGCCAGCAGCGAGGACAGGGCCAGTTGGAATGAGCAGTTCTTC
>-|TRBV5-6|TRBD1|TRBJ2-1
CASRPDRGSYNEQFF
TGTGCCAGCAGGCCAGACAGGGGCTCCTACAATGAGCAGTTCTTC
>-|TRBV29-1|-|TRBJ2-5
CSGLPGPTQETQYF
TGCAGCGGGCTACCGGGGCCTACTCAAGAGACCCAGTACTTC
>-|TRBV7-8|-|TRBJ1-5
CASSLIRDNQPQHF
TGTGCCAGCAGCTTAATCAGGGACAATCAGCCCCAGCATTTT
>-|TRBV12-3/TRBV12-4|-|TRBJ2-7
CASSIDAYEQYF
TGTGCCAGCAGTATTGACGCCTACGAGCAGTACTTC
>once|TRBV7-2|-|TRBJ2-5
CASSSSPSTETQYF
TGTGCCAGCAGCTCAAGCCCTAGCACCGAGACCCAGTACTTC
>-|TRBV13|TRBD2|TRBJ2-3
CASSSGLAGGPGLAQYF
TGTGCCAGCAGCTCCGGACTAGCGGGAGGGCCGGGATTGGCGCAGTATTTT
>-|TRBV27|-|TRBJ2-7
CASRSSYEQYF
TGTGCCAGCAGGAGCTCCTACGAGCAGTACTTC
>-|TRBV10-1|-|TRBJ2-7
CASSDAQGEEQYF
TGCGCCAGCAGTGATGCCCAGGGAGAGGAGCAGTACTTC
>-|TRBV7-8|-|TRBJ2-7
CAGRNAGAAEQYF
TGTGCCGGCCGAAACGCGGGGGCGGCCGAGCAGTACTTC
>-|TRBV28|-|TRBJ1-6
CASSPGSPLHF
TGTGCCAGCAGCCCAGGTTCACCCCTCCACTTT
>once|TRBV28|-|TRBJ1-5
CASSLVLDQPQHF
TGTGCCAGCAGTTTAGTATTGGATCAGCCCCAGCATTTT
>-|TRBV2|TRBD1|TRBJ1-4
CASSLRQGYEKLFF
TGTGCCAGCAGCCTACGACAGGGGTATGAAAAACTGTTTTTT
>-|TRBV12-3/TRBV12-4|TRBD1|TRBJ2-5
CASSRDRGETQYF
TGTGCCAGCAGTCGGGACAGGGGAGAGACCCAGTACTTC
>-|TRBV19|-|TRBJ2-7
CASSISGTLFTGEQYF
TGTGCCAGTAGTATTTCGGGCACTCTATTTACGGGAGAGCAGTACTTC
>-|TRBV7-2|-|TRBJ1-1
CASSSRSIIGGPEAFF
TGTGCCAGCAGCTCCCGTTCTATAATTGGGGGCCCTGAAGCTTTCTTT
>-|TRBV7-9|-|TRBJ2-7
CASSLVGGYEQYF
TGTGCCAGCAGCTTAGTGGGGGGCTACGAGCAGTACTTC
>-|TRBV7-9|TRBD1|TRBJ2-1
CASSLLNRDRVQNEQFF
TGTGCCAGCAGCCTCCTCAACCGGGACAGGGTTCAGAATGAGCAGTTCTTC
>-|TRBV29-1|-|TRBJ2-3
CSVEDWASSTDTQYF
TGCAGCGTTGAAGATTGGGCATCTAGCACAGATACGCAGTATTTT
>-|TRBV7-6|TRBD2|TRBJ2-3
CASRSGTSYTDTQYF
TGTGCCAGCCGCTCCGGGACTAGCTACACAGATACGCAGTATTTT
>-|TRBV14|-|TRBJ2-7
CASSPGYEQYF
TGTGCCAGCAGCCCAGGGTACGAGCAGTACTTC
>-|TRBV10-3|-|TRBJ1-2
CAISPEGNYGYTF
TGTGCCATCAGTCCGGAGGGGAACTATGGCTACACCTTC
>-|TRBV9|-|TRBJ2-5
CASSPTGGAGLETQYF
TGTGCCAGCAGCCCAACGGGCGGGGCGGGTCTAGAGACCCAGTACTTC
>-|TRBV27|-|TRBJ1-5
CASSFSSNQPQHF
TGTGCCAGCAGTTTCTCCAGCAATCAGCCCCAGCATTTT
>-|TRBV7-2|TRBD2|TRBJ2-7
CASSREASGSYEQYF
TGTGCCAGCAGCCGCGAGGCTAGCGGTTCCTACGAGCAGTACTTC